The 4 T cell receptor beta chains listed next were all sequenced from one sample in a study of shared clonotypes between healthy human individuals. Measured with immunoSEQ multiplex PCR; TCRdb has only the in-frame clones, and not every one. Here the sample spans some 2,000,000 clones, almost 96% being singletons. Source material: naive CD4+ T cells sorted from blood. As for subset: CD45RA+ positively selected. Receptors originate from a young man in good health.

The V and J genes are TRBV7-8 and TRBJ2-5; 11 positions agree with TRBD1. Germline values: CDR1 SGHVS, CDR2 FQNEAQ. Trimming cost V 5 bases and J 4 bases; bases outside gene matches: 6. The CDR3 runs to 15 residues. Here the CDR3 DNA reads TGTGCCAGCAGCCCGAGGACAGGGGGCCCAGAGACCCAGTACTTC. The encoded protein is CASSPRTGGPETQYF.

The rearrangement links TRBV28 to TRBJ2-1, with D tentatively TRBD1 or TRBD2 (5 bases each). Germline V gives CDR1 MDHEN, CDR2 SYDVKM. This CDR3 comprises 15 residues. V dropped 6 bases and J dropped 2 bases, with 14 bases sitting between them. CDR3 sequence: CASSRRQGPYNEQFF. Written as DNA, the CDR3 is TGTGCCAGCAGCCGAAGGCAGGGACCCTACAATGAGCAGTTCTTC.

This clone was detected once. V gene TRBV5-1 combines with J gene TRBJ2-7; 7 positions agree with TRBD2. Unmatched junction bases numbered 6, after V lost 0 bases and J lost 6 bases. The CDR3 runs 14 residues. Germline V CDR1 and CDR2: SGHRS, YFSETQ. Here the CDR3 DNA reads TGCGCCAGCAGCTTGGGCGGGAGTGACGGCGAGCAGTACTTC. It codes for CASSLGGSDGEQYF. Based on the CDR3 plus reference TRBV5-1 and TRBJ2-7, the full variable domain is KAGVTQTPRYLIKTRGQQVTLSCSPISGHRSVSWYQQTPGQGLQFLFEYFSETQRNKGNFPGRFSGRQFSNSRSEMNVSTLELGDSALYLCASSLGGSDGEQYFGPGTRLTVT.

The CDR3 is CASSLDGVSNQPQHF. Here the CDR3 DNA reads TGTGCCAGCAGCTTGGACGGAGTTAGCAATCAGCCCCAGCATTTT. V and J are TRBV5-4 and TRBJ1-5; no firm D call. Germline loops: CDR1 SGHNT, CDR2 YYREEE (reference sequence). The V end was cut by 0 bases, the J end by 0 bases, with 7 bases between. The CDR3 has 15 amino acids. Using reference TRBV5-4 and TRBJ1-5 for the parts outside the CDR3, the full variable domain is ETGVTQSPTHLIKTRGQQVTLRCSSQSGHNTVSWYQQALGQGPQFIFQYYREEENGRGNFPPRFSGLQFPNYSSELNVNALELDDSALYLCASSLDGVSNQPQHFGDGTRLSIL.